Sequencing of this T cell receptor beta chain was carried out in a study of blood T cell repertoires in COVID-19. Overall study context: The cDNA or gDNA used as material had been derived from T cells, B-cell-depleted T cells, or PBMCs.

This table comes from immunoSEQ multiplex PCR, and its TCRdb copy is limited to in-frame clones, with some not included. This repertoire shows 100,000 to 150,000 clones, roughly 79% found once; its top ten account for almost 8.5%. The source of this sequence is an older woman with active or convalescent COVID-19. The sequenced sample was peripheral blood.

The CDR3 spells CATSGPRLAGGRHEQFF. CDR3 DNA sequence: TGTGCCACCAGTGGCCCAAGACTAGCGGGAGGCCGCCATGAGCAGTTCTTC. The chain links TRBV24-1 to TRBJ2-1; 13 positions agree with TRBD2. This CDR3 has 17 residues. Germline lookup yields CDR1 KGHDR and CDR2 SFDVKD. Unmatched junction bases numbered 11, after V lost 5 bases and J lost 8 bases.